This T cell receptor (beta chain) stems from a study of T cells after yellow fever vaccination. TCRdb recomputed calls from the 5' RACE reads with MiXCR, one row per CDR3 protein. Of roughly 520,000 distinct CDR3 sequences in the sample, 20% to 25% are singletons; the top ten hold about 15%. This TCR was sampled from a man aged 18 to 29 who received the YFV17D yellow fever vaccine. Sequencing was performed on PBMCs, taken less than 25 days after the first yellow fever vaccination.

The CDR3: CATTNTGELFF. Written as DNA, the CDR3 is TGTGCCACGACTAACACCGGGGAGCTGTTTTTT. The chain links TRBV19 to TRBJ2-2; D gene uncertain. This CDR3 has 11 amino acids. The V end was cut by 10 bases, the J end by 2 bases, with 5 bases between. Per germline, CDR1 LNHDA and CDR2 SQIVND (reference sequence).